A selection of T cell receptor beta chains follows, all from one sample in a study of cytomegalovirus exposure and HLA in healthy donors. Assay used: immunoSEQ multiplex PCR; TCRdb lists only in-frame clones, some missing. This sample has 200,000 or so clones, with around 80% found just once. Sequencing input: PBMCs. Receptors were obtained from a girl aged 2 to 9 in good health and CMV-seronegative. Both conserved end residues are part of each CDR3.

j_call v_call cdr3_aa
TRBJ2-1 TRBV7-8 CASSLRDNEQFF
TRBJ2-1 TRBV7-2 CASSLVGRRRGAGNEQFF
TRBJ2-7 TRBV19 CASSTTGHNSYEQYF
TRBJ2-3 TRBV29-1 CSGSSGLSYTSTDTQYF
TRBJ1-1 TRBV19 CASWGTAYGGTEAFF
TRBJ2-4 TRBV19 CASSMGGRLAKNIQYF
TRBJ1-1 TRBV11-1 CASSFSRSRLNTEAFF
TRBJ1-1 TRBV19 CATRTGYDWVNTEAFF
TRBJ1-2 TRBV4-1 CASSPLGRYYGYTF
TRBJ2-1 TRBV27 CASSSGLAGGPDEQFF
TRBJ2-1 TRBV10-2 CASNLLAGLYNEQFF
TRBJ2-7 TRBV27 CASSSGLAIEQYF
TRBJ2-2 TRBV6-1 CASRGARVTGELFF
TRBJ1-1 TRBV6-5 CASSYNQGAGDGAFF